The 11 T cell receptor beta chains presented below share a single source sample, sequenced in a study of Ad26.COV2.S vaccination and SARS-CoV-2 variants. The assay was immunoSEQ multiplex PCR, and TCRdb's table has in-frame clones only and misses some. The repertoire holds about 430,000 clones, around 90% seen once, with 12% in the top ten. Treatment here: some 19 received Ad26.COV2.S at low or high dose, single or two shots; about 5 received placebo; per-sample allocation not given. Sampling happened 63 days after the first vaccine or placebo injection. The source was peripheral blood, collected in a trial of Ad26.COV2.S vaccine versus placebo. These receptors all stem from a person aged 18-60 years who received the Ad26.COV2.S COVID-19 vaccine or a placebo.

This chain joins TRBV10-2 and TRBJ2-7; D is undetermined. Germline V gene data show CDR1 as WSHSY and CDR2 as SAAADI. The CDR3 has 11 residues. Between the trimmed V and J ends, which lost 3 bases and 3 bases, there was a span of 3 bases. The CDR3 reads CASSEGYEQYF. The CDR3 DNA sequence: TGCGCCAGCAGTGAAGGCTACGAGCAGTACTTC.

The rearrangement joins TRBV5-4 to TRBJ2-7; 11 positions agree with TRBD2. In germline, CDR1 is SGHNT, CDR2 YYREEE (reference sequence). Trimming at V came to 4 bases and at J to 5 bases, leaving 14 bases not matched to a gene. The CDR3 runs 17 residues. CDR3 region: CASSRVAGGPLRDEQYF. The CDR3 DNA is TGTGCCAGCAGCCGGGTAGCGGGAGGGCCCCTTCGAGACGAGCAGTACTTC.

This chain uses TRBV19 with TRBJ2-1; 9 bases are shared with TRBD2. Trimming removed 5 bases from V and 2 bases from J; junction bases left unmatched: 7. Germline CDR1 is LNHDA and CDR2 is SQIVND (reference sequence). CDR3 length: 16 amino acids. CDR3 region: CASSLSGGRAYNEQFF. DNA for the CDR3: TGTGCCAGTAGTCTCTCGGGCGGGAGGGCCTACAATGAGCAGTTCTTC.

The chain joins TRBV6-5 to TRBJ1-2, with a possible D match to TRBD1 (6 bases). The V gene's germline CDR1 is MNHEY and CDR2 SVGAGI. The CDR3 sequence is 14 residues long. The germline V and J ends were trimmed by 7 bases and 0 bases, with 12 bases remaining between them. CDR3 residues: CASTFDRTNYGYTF. The CDR3 coding sequence is TGTGCCAGCACCTTTGACAGGACTAACTATGGCTACACCTTC.

The chain recombines TRBV18 with TRBJ2-7; maybe TRBD1 (6 bases). The CDR3 is made up of 15 amino acids. Trimming took off 6 bases at V and 1 base at J, with 16 bases between the two ends. Germline V gene lookup returns CDR1 KGHSH and CDR2 LQKENI. This CDR3 is CASSLRGHGSYEQYF. The CDR3 bases are TGTGCCAGCTCGCTCAGGGGACACGGATCCTACGAGCAGTACTTC.

The chain links TRBV5-1 to TRBJ2-7, with 13 nucleotides matching TRBD2. Germline assignment: CDR1 SGHRS and CDR2 YFSETQ. The CDR3 runs 15 residues. Losses at the gene ends were 1 base for V and 4 bases for J; bases not matched to a gene: 2. CDR3 region: CASSLPTSGRYEQYF. CDR3 DNA: TGCGCCAGCAGCTTGCCGACTAGCGGGAGGTACGAGCAGTACTTC.

The gene calls are TRBV4-2 and TRBJ2-7; D is ambiguous. V lost 1 base and J lost 6, with 16 bases in between. The germline V gene encodes CDR1 LGHNA and CDR2 YNFKEQ. The CDR3 spans 15 residues. CDR3 in DNA: TGTGCCAGCAGCCAAGTTGGGCACGATGGTCTCGAGCAGTACTTC. This codes for CASSQVGHDGLEQYF.

The sample holds one count of this clone. The chain combines TRBV5-4 with TRBJ2-2; 9 positions match TRBD2. Trimming cost V 0 bases and J 5 bases; bases outside gene matches: 5. CDR3 size: 16 residues. Germline CDR1 reads SGHNT; CDR2 reads YYREEE (reference sequence). The CDR3 spells CASSLGSGSMTGELFF. CDR3 sequence (DNA): TGTGCCAGCAGCTTGGGTAGCGGGAGTATGACCGGGGAGCTGTTTTTT.

The chain recombines TRBV4-3 with TRBJ2-1; 9 bases line up with TRBD2. The V and J ends lost 4 bases and 3 bases, in that order; junction bases with no gene match: 13. Per the germline V gene, CDR1 is LGHNA and CDR2 is YSLEER. There are 18 residues in the CDR3. CDR3 residues: CASSRSPPGTSSYNEQFF. The CDR3 DNA is TGCGCCAGCAGCCGATCCCCGCCTGGGACTAGCAGCTACAATGAGCAGTTCTTC.

The genes are TRBV12-3 or TRBV12-4 and TRBJ1-5; D may be TRBD1 (5 bases). Trimming pared 6 bases from V and 7 bases from J, leaving 10 bases between. The CDR3 runs 12 residues. As DNA, the CDR3 is TGTGCCAGCAGCACCCAGGGACAGCCCCAGCATTTT. Its translation: CASSTQGQPQHF.

The V gene is TRBV6-2 or TRBV6-3, the J gene TRBJ2-1, with a possible D match to TRBD2 (5 bases). The V and J ends lost 3 bases and 1 base respectively, with 13 bases between them. From germline, CDR1 is MNHEY and CDR2 SVGEGT. The CDR3 loop spans 16 amino acids. CDR3 in amino acids: CASSYPSEASYNEQFF. The CDR3 DNA follows: TGTGCCAGCAGTTATCCGTCGGAGGCTTCCTACAATGAGCAGTTCTTC.